This T cell receptor (beta chain) was observed in a study of T-cell reconstitution after alpha-beta-depleted transplantation in children. TCRbeta library preparation incorporated unique molecular identifiers. MiXCR was run by TCRdb on the PCR reads, yielding one entry per CDR3 protein. This sample has 95,000 to 150,000 distinct CDR3 sequences, with more than 20% found just once. V was pared by 0 bases and J by 1 base, with 7 bases between. There are 14 residues in the CDR3. Germline V gene lookup returns CDR1 SGHRS and CDR2 YFSETQ. This material consisted of PBMCs, mostly from graft donor cells, taken 180 days after TCRalphabeta/CD19-depleted stem cell transplant. The receptor was isolated from a male patient between 2 and 9 years old who had a stem cell transplant for chronic granulomatous disease, so the T cells may come from the graft donor. This chain uses TRBV5-1 with TRBJ2-5; D is undetermined. CDR3 coding DNA: TGCGCCAGCAGCTTGGGACACTTCCAAGAGACCCAGTACTTC. Protein product: CASSLGHFQETQYF.